A selection of T cell receptor beta chains follows, all from one sample in a study of T cells in Graves' hyperthyroidism and ophthalmopathy. Each CDR3 protein is one row after TCRdb ran MiXCR on the multiplex PCR reads. This table holds a few hundred thousand distinct CDR3 sequences, around 20% found once. The sample comprised blood. These receptors all come from a man younger than 35 with Graves' hyperthyroidism. Both conserved end residues are part of each CDR3. A D gene is named only where the DNA matches it firmly. For some rows the clone size is stated as once, few or many, or as a class when expanded; others skip it.

clone size: once; V gene: TRBV12-3/TRBV12-4; J gene: TRBJ2-7; D gene: TRBD2; CDR3 protein: CASSPHGAGDYEQYF; CDR3 DNA: TGTGCCAGCAGCCCACATGGGGCGGGAGACTACGAGCAGTACTTC
clone size: many; V gene: TRBV15; J gene: TRBJ1-2; D gene: NA; CDR3 protein: CATSSAWTPLSYGYTF; CDR3 DNA: TGTGCCACCAGCAGTGCCTGGACACCCCTTTCCTATGGCTACACCTTC
clone size: many; V gene: TRBV29-1; J gene: TRBJ1-1; D gene: NA; CDR3 protein: CSVHGTLQNTEAFF; CDR3 DNA: TGCAGCGTGCACGGGACACTACAGAACACTGAAGCTTTCTTT
clone size: many; V gene: TRBV2; J gene: TRBJ2-7; D gene: NA; CDR3 protein: CASLGSEQYF; CDR3 DNA: TGTGCCAGCCTCGGGAGCGAGCAGTACTTC
clone size: many; V gene: TRBV2; J gene: TRBJ1-2; D gene: NA; CDR3 protein: CASRAGRFLYGYTF; CDR3 DNA: TGTGCCAGCAGAGCCGGACGGTTCCTATATGGCTACACCTTC
clone size: NA; V gene: TRBV30; J gene: TRBJ2-5; D gene: NA; CDR3 protein: CAWSVRTQETQYF; CDR3 DNA: TGTGCCTGGAGTGTACGGACCCAGGAGACCCAGTACTTC
clone size: many; V gene: TRBV6-5; J gene: TRBJ2-2; D gene: NA; CDR3 protein: CASSYRRDTGELFF; CDR3 DNA: TGTGCCAGCAGTTACCGACGGGATACCGGGGAGCTGTTTTTT
clone size: NA; V gene: TRBV12-3/TRBV12-4; J gene: TRBJ2-6; D gene: NA; CDR3 protein: CASAAPRRGLLSGANVLTF; CDR3 DNA: TGTGCCAGCGCTGCCCCTAGGAGAGGGTTGTTATCAGGGGCCAACGTCCTGACTTTC
clone size: NA; V gene: TRBV15; J gene: TRBJ2-5; D gene: NA; CDR3 protein: CATSRDLALETQYF; CDR3 DNA: TGTGCCACCAGCAGAGATCTGGCGTTGGAGACCCAGTACTTC
clone size: NA; V gene: TRBV6-1; J gene: TRBJ2-5; D gene: NA; CDR3 protein: CASSEAGGDGETKYF; CDR3 DNA: TGTGCCAGCAGTGAAGCTGGTGGGGACGGAGAGACCAAGTACTTC
clone size: NA; V gene: TRBV5-6; J gene: TRBJ2-7; D gene: TRBD1; CDR3 protein: CASSLALDRGTGSYEQYF; CDR3 DNA: TGTGCCAGCAGCTTGGCCTTAGACAGGGGAACTGGCTCCTACGAGCAGTACTTC